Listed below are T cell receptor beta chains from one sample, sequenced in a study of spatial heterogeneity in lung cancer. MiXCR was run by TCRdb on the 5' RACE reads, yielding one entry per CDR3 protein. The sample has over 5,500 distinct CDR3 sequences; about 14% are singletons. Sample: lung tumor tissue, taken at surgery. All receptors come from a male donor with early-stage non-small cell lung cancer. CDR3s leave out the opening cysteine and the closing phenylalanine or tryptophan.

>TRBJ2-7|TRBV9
ASSVVASSYEQY
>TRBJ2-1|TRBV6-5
ASSYSGRGVYEQF
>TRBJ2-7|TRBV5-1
ASSPGLADYEQY
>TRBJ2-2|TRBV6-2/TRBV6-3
ASSYTIGANTGELF
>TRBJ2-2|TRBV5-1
ASRSGSRTGELF
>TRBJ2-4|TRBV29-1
SVALEVTNIQY
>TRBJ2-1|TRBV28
ASSFTETLAGVGNEQF
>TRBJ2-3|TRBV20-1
SARKRGTDTQY
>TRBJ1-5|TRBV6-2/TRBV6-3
ASSSPGAVWGQH
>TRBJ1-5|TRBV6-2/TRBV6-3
ASSRTPMAGDQPQH
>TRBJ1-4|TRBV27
ASKLAGRQNEKLF
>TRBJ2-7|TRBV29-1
SVETGVGSYEQY
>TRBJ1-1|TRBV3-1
ASRRGPGSTEAF
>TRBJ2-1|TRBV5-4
ASSLRLAGVGHEQF
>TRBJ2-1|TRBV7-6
ASSLVAGTSSYNEQF
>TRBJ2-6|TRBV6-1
ASSGGYGANVLT
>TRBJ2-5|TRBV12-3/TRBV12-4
ASSLDREETQY
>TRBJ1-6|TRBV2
ASKAGGAPIDSPLH
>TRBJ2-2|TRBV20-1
SARDLEGGADGELF
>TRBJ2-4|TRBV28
ASSYYRGAAGIGSKNIQY
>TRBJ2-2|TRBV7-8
ASSLAPTGEGELF
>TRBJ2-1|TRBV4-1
ASSQAPPSSYNEQF
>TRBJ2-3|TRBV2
ASTRAGSIGTDTQY
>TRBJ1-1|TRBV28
ASSLYRGQGTAF
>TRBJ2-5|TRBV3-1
ASSQGGAGQETQY
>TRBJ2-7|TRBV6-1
ASSSGLAAGEQY